This TCR beta chain was sequenced during a study of blood T cell repertoires in COVID-19. Study details: Sites across the United States, Italy and Spain contributed samples from acute and convalescent COVID-19. Sources were T cells, B-cell-depleted T cells, or PBMCs; the material itself was cDNA or gDNA.

Germline V CDR1 and CDR2: LGHNA, YNFKEQ. The CDR3 covers 16 residues. V lost 0 bases, J lost 3 bases, and 11 bases lay in between. As handled by the study authors: Quantification of nucleated cells was approximated via reference gene primer amplification. Clones were sequenced by immunoSEQ multiplex PCR, and TCRdb holds only the in-frame ones, with some missing. V and J calls and clone size are those listed in that table; D and trimming were worked out from the DNA. The table shows roughly 190,000 clones, with around 90% occurring only once. This receptor was obtained from a man in his fifties or sixties with acute or convalescent COVID-19. The sample consisted of peripheral blood. This chain joins TRBV4-2 and TRBJ2-2, with D hard to call. CDR3 DNA sequence: TGTGCCAGCAGCCAAGATCCGTCGTCGGACACCGGGGAGCTGTTTTTT. Translation: CASSQDPSSDTGELFF.